This TCR beta chain was captured in a study of cytomegalovirus exposure and HLA in healthy donors. Study background: Previous work identified 100 million or so unique TCR beta sequences from approximately 190 million T cells.

There are 19 residues in the CDR3. Germline V lookup: CDR1 SGHRS, CDR2 YFSETQ. After removal of 0 bases from V and 0 bases from J, the junction contained 12 bases not matched to a gene. The PCR was carried out with 60 Vbeta primers and 13 Jbeta primers. Only in-frame clones appear in the TCRdb table, and some are missing; sequencing was by immunoSEQ multiplex PCR. The sample records 85,000 to 120,000 clones, around 63% being singletons. J is TRBJ2-1 and V is TRBV5-1, with 7 bases that match TRBD2. Sequenced: PBMCs. The sequence derives from a human donor in good health. The CDR3 DNA reads as TGCGCCAGCAGCTTGGTTGGGAGGGAAATACCTAGCTCCTACAATGAGCAGTTCTTC. This encodes CASSLVGREIPSSYNEQFF.